Below, 4 T cell receptor beta chains from the same sample are listed, as sequenced in a study of PD-1 blockade in classical Hodgkin lymphoma. TCRdb keeps only in-frame clones here, not all; method: immunoSEQ multiplex PCR. The sample holds approximately 9,800 clones, around two thirds seen once. Every one of the patients relapsed after autologous stem cell transplantation (brentuximab vedotin exposure was variable). CD4+ T cells were purified from thawed PBMCs by magnetic negative selection. The sequencing used CD4+ T cells from blood, collected at baseline. These receptors all stem from a human donor with classical Hodgkin lymphoma.

Note on this clone: Relative to the germline gene, one junction end is altered; a read error may explain this. This chain joins TRBV7-8 and TRBJ1-1, with TRBD1 matching 8 bases. The CDR3 spans 13 residues. The germline gives CDR1 SGHVS, CDR2 FQNEAQ. The CDR3 is CASSLNQGAEAFF. Here the CDR3 DNA reads TGTGCCAGCAGTTTAAATCAGGGGGCTGAGGCTTTCTTT.

The chain joins TRBV6-5 to TRBJ1-4; 7 positions match TRBD1. There are 15 residues in the CDR3. Germline V lookup: CDR1 MNHEY, CDR2 SVGAGI. J was trimmed by 7 bases and V by 6 bases; bases with no gene match: 11. The CDR3 sequence: CASRYRRGHGEKLFF. As DNA, the CDR3 is TGTGCCAGCAGGTACCGGAGGGGGCACGGTGAAAAACTGTTTTTT.

The chain joins TRBV28 to TRBJ2-2; D uncertain. This CDR3 is 14 amino acids long. V lost 6 bases, J lost 7 bases, and 15 bases lay in between. In germline, CDR1 is MDHEN, CDR2 SYDVKM. For the CDR3, the DNA is TGTGCCAGCAGGTTAGGAGACATATTCGGGGAGCTGTTTTTT. Amino acid sequence: CASRLGDIFGELFF.

This clone occurred a few times. The chain carries TRBV5-4 and TRBJ2-4; 7 nucleotides match TRBD1. CDR1 is SGHNT and CDR2 is YYREEE in the germline V gene (reference sequence). V trimming: 4 bases; J trimming: 0 bases; junction bases outside the gene matches: 7. This CDR3 is 16 amino acids long. CDR3: CASSPGTVLAKNIQYF. The CDR3 DNA reads TGTGCCAGCAGCCCTGGGACAGTACTAGCCAAAAACATTCAGTACTTC.